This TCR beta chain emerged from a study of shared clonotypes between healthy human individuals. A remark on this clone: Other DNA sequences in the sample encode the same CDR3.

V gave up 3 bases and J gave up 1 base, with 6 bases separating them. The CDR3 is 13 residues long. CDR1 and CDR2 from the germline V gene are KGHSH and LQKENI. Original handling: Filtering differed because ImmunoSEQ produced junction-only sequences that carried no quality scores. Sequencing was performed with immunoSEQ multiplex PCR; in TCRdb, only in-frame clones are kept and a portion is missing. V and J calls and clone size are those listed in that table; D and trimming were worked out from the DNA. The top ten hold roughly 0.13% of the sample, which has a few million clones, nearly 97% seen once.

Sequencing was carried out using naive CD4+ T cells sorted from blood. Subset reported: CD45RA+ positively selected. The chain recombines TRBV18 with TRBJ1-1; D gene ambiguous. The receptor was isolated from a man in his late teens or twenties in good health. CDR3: CASSPTANTEAFF. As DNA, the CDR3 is TGTGCCAGCTCACCTACAGCGAACACTGAAGCTTTCTTT.